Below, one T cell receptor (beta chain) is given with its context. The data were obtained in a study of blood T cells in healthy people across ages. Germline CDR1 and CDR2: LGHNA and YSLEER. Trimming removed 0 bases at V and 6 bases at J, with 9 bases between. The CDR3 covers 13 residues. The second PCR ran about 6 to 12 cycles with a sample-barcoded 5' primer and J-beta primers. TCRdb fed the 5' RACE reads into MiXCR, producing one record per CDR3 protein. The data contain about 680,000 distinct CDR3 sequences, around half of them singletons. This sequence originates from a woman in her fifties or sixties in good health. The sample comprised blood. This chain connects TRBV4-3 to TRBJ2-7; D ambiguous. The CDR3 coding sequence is TGCGCCAGCAGCCAAGAAAGACAAGCCGAGCAGTACTTC. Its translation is CASSQERQAEQYF.